This T cell receptor (beta chain) was sequenced in a study of blood T cell repertoires in COVID-19. V dropped 2 bases and J dropped 8; count of bases not matched to a gene: 6. Germline values: CDR1 MGHRA, CDR2 YSYEKL. The CDR3 totals 15 residues. The repertoire was sequenced with immunoSEQ multiplex PCR; TCRdb's copy has only in-frame clones and lacks some. The repertoire includes about 140,000 clones, around 85% of them detected once, and less than 7% sits in the top ten. This clone was picked up one time. This sequence was found in a woman aged 40 to 55 who had recovered from COVID-19. This chain links TRBV4-1 with TRBJ1-4, with 9 bases identical to TRBD1. Specimen: PBMCs or T cells enriched from blood (not recorded which). The DNA for the CDR3 is TGCGCCAGCAGCCAACCGGGACAGGGTGGGGAAAAACTGTTTTTT. Translated, it gives CASSQPGQGGEKLFF.